A single sample is the source of the 29 T cell receptor beta chains below, sequenced in a study of graft-versus-host responses after intestinal transplantation. The antigens these receptors bind are not known. Profiled with immunoSEQ multiplex PCR; TCRdb holds only in-frame clones, not every one. The table has about 150,000 clones, about nine tenths seen once; the top ten hold around 0.19%. Sequenced here: unstimulated CD4+ T cells sorted from spleen or lymph node cells, sampled before intestinal transplant. These receptors were obtained from a human donor who received an intestinal transplant.

This chain links TRBV28 with TRBJ1-5; TRBD1 matches at 7 bases. V dropped 5 bases and J dropped 0; count of bases not matched to a gene: 10. This CDR3 is built from 17 residues. Germline lookup yields CDR1 MDHEN and CDR2 SYDVKM. The CDR3 DNA is TGTGCCAGCAGTCTATACAGGGGAGCTTATAGCAATCAGCCCCAGCATTTT. Its protein is CASSLYRGAYSNQPQHF.

The chain uses TRBV27 and TRBJ2-7; D possibly matches TRBD1 or TRBD2 (6 bases each). The CDR3 has 13 amino acids. Looked up from germline, CDR1 is MNHEY and CDR2 is SMNVEV (reference sequence). Trimming left V 9 bases short and J 3 bases short, with 15 bases between. The CDR3 DNA sequence: TGTGCCAGTCGCCCGGGGGCTTACTACGAGCAGTACTTC. Translated, it gives CASRPGAYYEQYF.

The DNA for the CDR3 is TGTGCCAGCAGCTCTTTACGAACGCGGTTCAATGAGCAGTTCTTC. This codes for CASSSLRTRFNEQFF. The rearrangement joins TRBV7-2 to TRBJ2-1, with unresolved D. V lost 4 bases, J lost 6 bases, and 16 bases lay in between. From germline, CDR1 is SGHTA and CDR2 FQGNSA. The CDR3 is made up of 15 amino acids. Complete variable domain (other parts from reference TRBV7-2 and TRBJ2-1): GAGVSQSPSNKVTEKGKDVELRCDPISGHTALYWYRQSLGQGLEFLIYFQGNSAPDKSGLPSDRFSAERTGGSVSTLTIQRTQQEDSAVYLCASSSLRTRFNEQFFGPGTRLTVL.

The CDR3, as DNA: TGTGCCAGCAGCGTAGGCAGAGACTACTACGAGCAGTACTTC. Amino acid sequence: CASSVGRDYYEQYF. The chain combines TRBV9 with TRBJ2-7; a weak D match, TRBD2 (5 bases). This CDR3 spans 14 amino acids. Germline V gene lookup returns CDR1 SGDLS and CDR2 YYNGEE. Trimming shortened V by 0 bases and J by 3 bases, and 10 bases separated the two germline ends.

This clone was observed a single time. V gene TRBV7-3 combines with J gene TRBJ2-2; D gene ambiguous. Trimming pared 1 base from V and 5 bases from J, leaving 8 bases between. The CDR3 is 14 amino acids. Germline CDR1 reads SGHTA; CDR2 reads FQGTGA. The CDR3 reads CASSLKSGTGELFF. CDR3 nucleotide sequence: TGTGCCAGCAGCTTAAAGTCTGGTACCGGGGAGCTGTTTTTT. The whole variable domain, remainder taken from reference TRBV7-3 and TRBJ2-2, is GAGVSQTPSNKVTEKGKYVELRCDPISGHTALYWYRQSLGQGPEFLIYFQGTGAADDSGLPNDRFFAVRPEGSVSTLKIQRTERGDSAVYLCASSLKSGTGELFFGEGSRLTVL.

The chain links TRBV28 to TRBJ1-5; a possible D gene is TRBD1 (6 bases). This CDR3 contains 13 residues. The germline V gene has CDR1 MDHEN and CDR2 SYDVKM. V lost 7 bases and J 3 bases, leaving 10 bases between the germline ends. This chain's CDR3 is CASNRDTNQPQHF. The CDR3 coding sequence is TGTGCCAGCAATCGGGACACCAATCAGCCCCAGCATTTT.

The gene calls are TRBV10-3 and TRBJ2-2; weak D call: TRBD1 (6 bases). V gave up 8 bases and J gave up 7 bases, with 8 bases separating them. CDR1 and CDR2 from the germline V gene are ENHRY and SYGVKD. This CDR3 region has 11 residues. CDR3 in amino acids: CAIEGDGELFF. The CDR3 coding sequence is TGTGCCATCGAGGGGGACGGGGAGCTGTTTTTT.

This rearrangement joins TRBV7-9 to TRBJ2-3, with TRBD2 matching 9 bases. Trimming removed 3 bases from V and 6 bases from J; junction bases left unmatched: 7. The length of the CDR3 is 15 residues. The germline V gene encodes CDR1 SEHNR and CDR2 FQNEAQ (reference sequence). CDR3 in amino acids: CASSFTREGGDTQYF. Written as DNA, the CDR3 is TGTGCCAGCAGCTTCACGCGGGAGGGCGGTGATACGCAGTATTTT.

The chain recombines TRBV7-2 with TRBJ2-5; D gene ambiguous. V gave up 1 base and J gave up 4 bases, with 13 bases separating them. In germline, CDR1 is SGHTA, CDR2 FQGNSA. The length of the CDR3 is 15 residues. The CDR3 is CASSLVSDSGETQYF. The CDR3 nucleotides are TGTGCCAGCAGCTTAGTGTCAGATTCAGGAGAGACCCAGTACTTC. The full variable domain, with the rest looked up from reference TRBV7-2 and TRBJ2-5, is GAGVSQSPSNKVTEKGKDVELRCDPISGHTALYWYRQSLGQGLEFLIYFQGNSAPDKSGLPSDRFSAERTGGSVSTLTIQRTQQEDSAVYLCASSLVSDSGETQYFGPGTRLLVL.

This clone came up once. DNA for the CDR3: TGTGCCAGCAGTGAAAGACCCAGGGCTTTCTTT. This codes for CASSERPRAFF. This chain links TRBV2 with TRBJ1-1; D gene ambiguous. CDR3 length: 11 residues. The V gene's germline CDR1 is SNHLY and CDR2 FYNNEI. V dropped 2 bases and J dropped 11 bases, with 9 bases sitting between them.

This clone was recorded once. This chain joins TRBV18 and TRBJ1-1; no definite D call. Germline V gives CDR1 KGHSH, CDR2 LQKENI. Deletions cut 6 bases from V and 6 bases from J, with 20 bases between. The CDR3 runs to 15 residues. DNA of the CDR3: TGTGCCAGCTCCGCTTCTCCGGCATCAAGCGCTGAAGCTTTCTTT. It yields the protein CASSASPASSAEAFF.

The chain couples TRBV9 to TRBJ1-5; 9 bases align to TRBD1. CDR1 and CDR2 (germline): SGDLS, YYNGEE. V lost 0 bases, J lost 7 bases, and 5 bases stayed unmatched. The CDR3 is made up of 15 amino acids. CDR3 sequence reads: CASSVDRGREQPQHF. The CDR3 nucleotides read TGTGCCAGCAGCGTAGACAGGGGGCGCGAACAGCCCCAGCATTTT.

The V call is TRBV6-1, the J call TRBJ1-1; a possible D gene is TRBD1 (6 bases). The CDR3 is 16 amino acids. CDR1 is MNHNS, CDR2 SASEGT, per germline. The V and J ends lost 4 bases and 0 bases respectively, with 15 bases between them. CDR3 sequence: CASSVHRDALNTEAFF. In DNA, the CDR3 is TGTGCCAGCAGTGTACACAGGGATGCTTTGAACACTGAAGCTTTCTTT.

CDR3 in amino acids: CASRPGVLYEQYF. In DNA, the CDR3 is TGTGCCAGCAGGCCGGGGGTTCTGTACGAGCAGTACTTC. The V call is TRBV28, the J call TRBJ2-7; D perhaps matches TRBD2 (6 bases). Germline V gives CDR1 MDHEN, CDR2 SYDVKM. The CDR3 runs 13 residues. The V gene lost 6 bases and the J gene lost 4 bases, with 13 bases spanning the gap.

As to this clone: Other DNA variants within this sample encode the same CDR3. This chain links TRBV28 with TRBJ2-7; D not resolved. This CDR3 region has 12 residues. The germline V gene encodes CDR1 MDHEN and CDR2 SYDVKM. V was cut by 2 bases and J by 1 base, with 3 bases left in between. The chain's CDR3 is CASSLLSYEQYF. The CDR3 nucleotides read TGTGCCAGCAGTTTACTTTCCTACGAGCAGTACTTC.

In its sample, this clone was seen once. This chain connects TRBV28 to TRBJ2-1; D gene unclear. There are 15 residues in the CDR3. Per germline, CDR1 MDHEN and CDR2 SYDVKM. The V and J ends lost 5 bases and 5 bases respectively, with 16 bases between them. In nucleotides, the CDR3 is TGTGCCAGCAGTCCCGCAAGCACCCTCCACAATGAGCAGTTCTTC. It translates to CASSPASTLHNEQFF.

The J gene is TRBJ2-3, the V gene TRBV5-1, with D possibly matching TRBD1 (6 bases). Germline V gene lookup returns CDR1 SGHRS and CDR2 YFSETQ. This CDR3 comprises 13 residues. V was shortened by 6 bases and J by 4 bases, with 12 bases between the two germline ends. The CDR3 DNA sequence: TGCGCCAGCAAGGGGGATGGGGCAGATACGCAGTATTTT. The encoded protein is CASKGDGADTQYF. Looking up the rest from reference TRBV5-1 and TRBJ2-3 gives the full variable domain: KAGVTQTPRYLIKTRGQQVTLSCSPISGHRSVSWYQQTPGQGLQFLFEYFSETQRNKGNFPGRFSGRQFSNSRSEMNVSTLELGDSALYLCASKGDGADTQYFGPGTRLTVL.

V usage is TRBV9 and J usage is TRBJ2-3, with D unresolved. There are 14 residues in the CDR3. V lost 0 bases and J lost 1, with 6 bases in between. Germline assignment: CDR1 SGDLS and CDR2 YYNGEE. CDR3 in amino acids: CASSVDMGTDTQYF. Written as DNA, the CDR3 is TGTGCCAGCAGCGTAGACATGGGCACAGATACGCAGTATTTT.

The chain joins TRBV1 to TRBJ2-6. TRBV1 is classified as a pseudogene. The CDR3 is 17 residues long. In DNA form, the CDR3 reads TGCACCAGCAGCCAAGGCATCGGAAGGTCTGGGGCCAACGTCCTGACTTTC. Encoded protein: CTSSQGIGRSGANVLTF.

This chain joins TRBV29-1 and TRBJ2-7; D uncertain. Germline V gene sequence: CDR1 SQVTM, CDR2 ANQGSEA. The CDR3 runs to 12 residues. The V gene lost 7 bases and the J gene lost 0 bases, with 10 bases spanning the gap. This CDR3 reads CSARTDSYEQYF. CDR3 DNA: TGCAGCGCCAGGACGGACTCCTACGAGCAGTACTTC.

J is TRBJ1-1 and V is TRBV25-1, with 8 positions matching TRBD1. The CDR3 loop spans 13 amino acids. Germline-derived CDR1 and CDR2 are MGHDK and SYGVNS. The V and J ends lost 7 bases and 5 bases, in that order; junction bases with no gene match: 6. The CDR3 spells CASTDRAWTEAFF. CDR3 coding DNA: TGTGCCAGCACGGACAGGGCCTGGACTGAAGCTTTCTTT.

The V call is TRBV6-1, the J call TRBJ1-2, with D possibly matching TRBD1 (5 bases). This CDR3 has 12 amino acids. The V end lost 11 bases, the J end lost 3 bases, and 13 bases lay between the germline ends. Per germline, CDR1 MNHNS and CDR2 SASEGT. The CDR3: CAASGIDYGYTF. The CDR3 bases are TGTGCCGCATCAGGGATCGACTATGGCTACACCTTC.

The chain employs TRBV5-1 and TRBJ2-5; D call uncertain. CDR3 length: 16 amino acids. The V end was cut by 0 bases, the J end by 2 bases, with 14 bases between. The V gene's germline CDR1 is SGHRS and CDR2 YFSETQ. CDR3 bases: TGCGCCAGCAGCTTGGCCGTGGGATTGGGACAAGAGACCCAGTACTTC. It codes for CASSLAVGLGQETQYF.

This clone appeared once. This chain connects TRBV7-9 to TRBJ2-5; no reliable D call. The tail of the sequence fits TRBJ2-7 better, so the J call may be wrong. This CDR3 has 13 amino acids. The germline CDR1 and CDR2 sequences are SEHNR and FQNEAQ (reference sequence). DNA for the CDR3: TGTGCCAGCAGCCCCTTGCCGAACTACGAGCAGTACTTC. Translation: CASSPLPNYEQYF.

This chain links TRBV20-1 with TRBJ2-7, with D unclear. CDR3 length equals 11 residues. The germline gives CDR1 DFQATT, CDR2 SNEGSKA (reference sequence). Trimming removed 3 bases from V and 2 bases from J, with 5 bases in between. CDR3 DNA sequence: TGCAGTGCTAGGATTACCTACGAGCAGTACTTC. Protein product: CSARITYEQYF.

The chain links TRBV2 to TRBJ2-7, with 7 bases lining up with TRBD2. This CDR3 region has 13 residues. Germline assignment: CDR1 SNHLY and CDR2 FYNNEI. With 7 bases clipped from V and 2 bases from J, the junction kept 5 bases outside the gene matches. As DNA, the CDR3 is TGTGCCAGCATGAGGGACTACGCCTACGAGCAGTACTTC. This gives the protein CASMRDYAYEQYF. The entire variable domain, with the rest obtained from reference TRBV2 and TRBJ2-7, is as follows: EPEVTQTPSHQVTQMGQEVILRCVPISNHLYFYWYRQILGQKVEFLVSFYNNEISEKSEIFDDQFSVERPDGSNFTLKIRSTKLEDSAMYFCASMRDYAYEQYFGPGTRLTVT.

CDR3 DNA sequence: TGTGCCAGCAGCCATACAGGGGTTGGTGACTATGGCTACACCTTC. Translating it yields CASSHTGVGDYGYTF. This rearrangement joins TRBV28 to TRBJ1-2, with 7 bases fitting TRBD1. Unmatched junction bases numbered 10, after V lost 6 bases and J lost 3 bases. Germline V gene sequence: CDR1 MDHEN, CDR2 SYDVKM. The CDR3 is made up of 15 amino acids.

The chain combines TRBV29-1 with TRBJ1-2; 7 nucleotides match TRBD1. After removal of 3 bases from V and 4 bases from J, the junction contained 17 bases not matched to a gene. Germline V gene data show CDR1 as SQVTM and CDR2 as ANQGSEA. The CDR3 covers 17 residues. The CDR3 protein is CSVDQTSQPGGGYGYTF. In nucleotides, the CDR3 is TGCAGCGTTGACCAAACCTCTCAGCCAGGGGGGGGCTATGGCTACACCTTC.

This clone was counted between two and nine times. J is TRBJ2-1 and V is TRBV5-5; possible D gene TRBD1, 5 bases. V was clipped by 0 bases and J by 13 bases, with 8 bases between them. The length of the CDR3 is 11 residues. The V gene's germline CDR1 is SGHKS and CDR2 YYEKEE (reference sequence). The chain's CDR3 is CASSLVTGQFF. The CDR3 DNA reads as TGTGCCAGCAGCTTGGTTACAGGTCAGTTCTTC.